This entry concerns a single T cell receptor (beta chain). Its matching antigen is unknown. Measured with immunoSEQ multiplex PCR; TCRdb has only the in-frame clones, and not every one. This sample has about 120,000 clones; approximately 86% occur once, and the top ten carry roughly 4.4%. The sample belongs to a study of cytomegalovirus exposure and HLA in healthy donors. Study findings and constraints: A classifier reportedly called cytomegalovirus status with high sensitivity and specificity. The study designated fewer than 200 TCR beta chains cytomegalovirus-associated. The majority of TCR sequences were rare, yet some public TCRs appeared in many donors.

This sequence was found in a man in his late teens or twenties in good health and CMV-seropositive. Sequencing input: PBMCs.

The CDR3, as DNA: TGTGCCAGCAGTTTATGGAAGACAGAGAACACTGAAGCTTTCTTT. This sequence encodes CASSLWKTENTEAFF. The chain carries TRBV28 and TRBJ1-1; the D gene is possibly TRBD1 (5 bases). The CDR3 totals 15 residues. V lost 0 bases to trimming and J lost 1 base, with 9 bases between them. Germline CDR1 is MDHEN and CDR2 is SYDVKM.